The entry that follows covers one TCR beta chain sequence. Its antigen remains unknown. This entry comes from a study of cytomegalovirus exposure and HLA in healthy donors. Germline V lookup: CDR1 MDHEN, CDR2 SYDVKM. Trimming took 8 bases from V and 6 from J; bases not matched to a gene: 5. The CDR3 runs to 12 residues. The study ran its PCR with 60 Vbeta and 13 Jbeta primers. Assay used: immunoSEQ multiplex PCR; TCRdb lists only in-frame clones, some missing. The sample lists about 130,000 clones; roughly 82% were seen once. Notes on the study in general: Many donors carried some public TCRs, although rarity characterized most TCR sequences. Serostatus for CMV was the only available immune exposure information.

The chain has TRBV28 and TRBJ1-2; 8 bases align to TRBD1. Sequencing was carried out using PBMCs. The clonotype originates from a male donor in good health and CMV-seropositive. In DNA, the CDR3 is TGTGCCAGCCGCGGACAGGGAAATGGCTACACCTTC. It encodes CASRGQGNGYTF.